This T cell receptor beta chain emerged from a study of blood T cell repertoires in COVID-19. The assay was immunoSEQ multiplex PCR, and TCRdb's table has in-frame clones only and misses some. This sample has about 250,000 clones, with 65% to 90% found just once. The sequencing input was PBMCs or T cells enriched from blood (not recorded which). This TCR was sampled from a woman in her forties or fifties with acute COVID-19.

The CDR3 here is CSAVQGGTQYF. The CDR3 DNA reads TGCAGTGCCGTTCAAGGCGGAACGCAGTATTTT. The rearrangement joins TRBV20-1 to TRBJ2-3; D call uncertain. The CDR3 sequence is 11 residues long. The germline CDR1 and CDR2 sequences are DFQATT and SNEGSKA (reference sequence). With 6 bases removed from V and 9 bases from J, the gap between germline ends came to 13 bases.